A selection of T cell receptor beta chains follows, all from one sample in a study of blood T cell repertoires in COVID-19. TCRdb's copy holds only in-frame clones and misses some; the assay was immunoSEQ multiplex PCR. The sample carries more than 90,000 clones, roughly 87% recorded once. The specimen was peripheral blood. The source is an elderly man with acute or convalescent COVID-19. CDR3s include the opening cysteine and the closing phenylalanine or tryptophan. The order of the fields is V gene, clone size, J gene, D gene, CDR3 DNA, CDR3 protein. The D gene is left open where the match is weak. The size field is filled for only some rows; it gives once, few, many or a size class.

TRBV27,.,TRBJ1-2,TRBD1,TGTGCCAGCAGTTTGGGACAGGAGCCGGCCAACTATGGCTACACCTTC,CASSLGQEPANYGYTF
TRBV4-1,.,TRBJ1-3,.,TGCGCCAGCAGCCAAGACAGGTCCTCTGGAAACACCATATATTTT,CASSQDRSSGNTIYF
TRBV9,.,TRBJ2-3,TRBD2,TGTGCCAGCAGCGTGACTAGCGGGCTCACAGATACGCAGTATTTT,CASSVTSGLTDTQYF
TRBV11-2,.,TRBJ1-2,TRBD1,TGTGCCAGCAGCTTAGTGGGGACAGGGGGCAGGGGCTACACCTTC,CASSLVGTGGRGYTF
TRBV6-5,.,TRBJ2-1,TRBD1,TGTGCCAGCGGGGACAGGGTATCCTACAATGAGCAGTTCTTC,CASGDRVSYNEQFF
TRBV4-3,.,TRBJ1-2,.,TGCGCCAGCAGCCACACCGACGGGTCGCGGGGCTACACCTTC,CASSHTDGSRGYTF
TRBV28,.,TRBJ1-4,.,TGTGCCAGCAGTTTTGGCGAAAAACTGTTTTTT,CASSFGEKLFF
TRBV2,.,TRBJ2-1,TRBD2,TGTGCCAGCAGTGAAGCTCGGGATAGCGGGGCATCATTCTACAATGAGCAGTTCTTC,CASSEARDSGASFYNEQFF
TRBV19,.,TRBJ2-1,.,TGTGCCAGTAGTATTCCTTACAATGAGCAGTTCTTC,CASSIPYNEQFF
TRBV4-3,.,TRBJ2-1,TRBD2,TGCGCCAGCAGCCCACATCTAGCGGGAGGCGCCGCGTCCTACAATGAGCAGTTCTTC,CASSPHLAGGAASYNEQFF
TRBV7-6,few,TRBJ2-7,.,TGTGCCAGCAGCTTAACGGGGGTGTCCGAGCAGTACTTC,CASSLTGVSEQYF
TRBV4-1,.,TRBJ2-5,TRBD1,TGCGCCAGCAGTGGACAGGGGTACCGGGAGACCCAGTACTTC,CASSGQGYRETQYF
TRBV7-2,.,TRBJ2-1,.,TGTGCCAGCAGCTTCGGGACTCTCTCCTACAATGAGCAGTTCTTC,CASSFGTLSYNEQFF
TRBV7-2,.,TRBJ2-5,.,TGTGCCAGCAGCTTCGCTACCTACCAAGAGACCCAGTACTTC,CASSFATYQETQYF
TRBV24-1,.,TRBJ2-1,TRBD2,TGTGCCACCAGTGACCATTCCCTACTAGCGGGAGGGCAGAATGAGCAGTTCTTC,CATSDHSLLAGGQNEQFF
TRBV18,.,TRBJ1-1,.,TGTGCCAGCTCACCGTCCCGTACTCGGGGGGTGGAGAACACTGAAGCTTTCTTT,CASSPSRTRGVENTEAFF
TRBV7-9,.,TRBJ1-5,.,TGTGCCAGCAGCTTAGTCGGGTCTCAGCCCCAGCATTTT,CASSLVGSQPQHF
TRBV19,.,TRBJ1-2,TRBD1,TGTGCCAGTAGTCGACAGGGCGGATCGGAAGGCTACACCTTC,CASSRQGGSEGYTF
TRBV6-2/TRBV6-3,.,TRBJ1-6,.,TGTGCCAGCAGTTACGCCGGGGGGAATTCACCCCTCCACTTT,CASSYAGGNSPLHF
TRBV7-6,.,TRBJ2-7,TRBD1,TGTGCCAGCAGCTTAGCAGGCCAGGGGGTTGGGGAGCAGTACTTC,CASSLAGQGVGEQYF
TRBV27,.,TRBJ1-3,TRBD1,TGTGCCAGCAGTTCGGGACAGGGGCCCGGAAACACCATATATTTT,CASSSGQGPGNTIYF
TRBV7-2,.,TRBJ2-3,.,TGTGCCAGCAGCTTCGGAGGGGTCACAGATACGCAGTATTTT,CASSFGGVTDTQYF
TRBV9,.,TRBJ1-1,.,TGTGCCAGCAGCGGGGGGACGGCGGGAACTGAAGCTTTCTTT,CASSGGTAGTEAFF
TRBV2,.,TRBJ1-2,TRBD1,TGTGCCGGGGGACAGGGGAATGGCTACACCTTC,CAGGQGNGYTF
TRBV4-1,.,TRBJ1-2,.,TGCGCCAGCAGCCAAGTTGGCGGCTACACCTTC,CASSQVGGYTF
TRBV11-2,.,TRBJ1-4,.,TGTGCCAGCAGCTTGGGGCCAGGTTATAATGAAAAACTGTTTTTT,CASSLGPGYNEKLFF
TRBV7-2,once,TRBJ2-2,.,TGTGCCAGCAGCTTAGCCAACCTCGACCGGGGGGGGGAGCTGTTTTTT,CASSLANLDRGGELFF
TRBV19,few,TRBJ1-1,.,TGTGCCAGTAGTAAGGGCGCCGTCGGGGGGAACACTGAAGCTTTCTTT,CASSKGAVGGNTEAFF
TRBV7-8,.,TRBJ2-3,TRBD2,TGTGCCAGCAGCTTAGCGCGACTAGCGGGACGGAGCACAGATACGCAGTATTTT,CASSLARLAGRSTDTQYF
TRBV5-8,.,TRBJ1-4,.,TGTGCCAGCAGCTTGGGGGCTTTGGCTAATGAAAAACTGTTTTTT,CASSLGALANEKLFF
TRBV30,.,TRBJ2-7,.,TGTGCCTGGAGCACCACAGGGAGCACCTGGGGGCAGTACTTC,CAWSTTGSTWGQYF
TRBV5-6,.,TRBJ2-7,TRBD1,TGTGCCAGCAGAAAGACAGGGACCATTCCCTACGAGCAGTACTTC,CASRKTGTIPYEQYF
TRBV5-1,.,TRBJ2-3,TRBD1,TGCGCCAGCAGCCCCTGGGACAGGGGGCCAGATACGCAGTATTTT,CASSPWDRGPDTQYF
TRBV6-5,.,TRBJ2-1,.,TGTGCCAGCGGGGACACCACAGGGTACAATGAGCAGTTCTTC,CASGDTTGYNEQFF
TRBV19,.,TRBJ1-2,TRBD1,TGTGCCAGTAGTAACAGGGGAAATAACTATGGCTACACCTTC,CASSNRGNNYGYTF
TRBV28,.,TRBJ2-3,.,TGTGCCAGCAGCCCAGGAGGAGCAGATACGCAGTATTTT,CASSPGGADTQYF
TRBV10-3,.,TRBJ2-5,.,TGTGCCATATCGGAGAGCCAAGTAGAGACCCAGTACTTC,CAISESQVETQYF
TRBV4-3,.,TRBJ2-5,TRBD2,TGCGCCAGCAGCCGCCGACGGGGGGGGGAAACCCAGTACTTC,CASSRRRGGETQYF
TRBV6-6,.,TRBJ1-1,.,TGTGCCAGCAGTTACCCAACCCAGGGGCACACTGAAGCTTTCTTT,CASSYPTQGHTEAFF
TRBV6-5,.,TRBJ1-4,.,TGTGCCAGCCAGAGGGTCGCCCGTGAAAAACTGTTTTTT,CASQRVAREKLFF
TRBV4-3,.,TRBJ2-1,TRBD2,TGCGCCAGCAGCCAGGGACTAGCGGGGGGGCGGAATGAGCAGTTCTTC,CASSQGLAGGRNEQFF
TRBV6-4,.,TRBJ2-1,.,TGTGCCAGCAGTGACTCAAGGAGGATAGCGCCTTACAATGAGCAGTTCTTC,CASSDSRRIAPYNEQFF